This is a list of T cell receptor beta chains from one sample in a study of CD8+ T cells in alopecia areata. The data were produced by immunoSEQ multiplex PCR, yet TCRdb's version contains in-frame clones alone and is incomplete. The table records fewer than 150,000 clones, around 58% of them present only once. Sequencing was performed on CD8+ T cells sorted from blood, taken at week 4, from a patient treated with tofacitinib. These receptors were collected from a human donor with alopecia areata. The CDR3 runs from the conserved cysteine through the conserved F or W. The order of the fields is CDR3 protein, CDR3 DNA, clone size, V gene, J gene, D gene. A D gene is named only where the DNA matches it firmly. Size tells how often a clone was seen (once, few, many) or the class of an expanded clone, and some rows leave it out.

CDR3 protein: CASLTGIPNYGYTF
CDR3 DNA: TGTGCCAGCCTCACAGGCATTCCTAACTATGGCTACACCTTC
clone size: once
V gene: TRBV19
J gene: TRBJ1-2
D gene: .

CDR3 protein: CAWSVGSGGFLTDTQYF
CDR3 DNA: TGTGCCTGGAGTGTGGGTAGCGGGGGGTTCCTCACAGATACGCAGTATTTT
clone size: .
V gene: TRBV30
J gene: TRBJ2-3
D gene: TRBD2

CDR3 protein: CASSLAEPGYTGELFF
CDR3 DNA: TGTGCCAGCAGCTTAGCCGAACCAGGGTACACCGGGGAGCTGTTTTTT
clone size: .
V gene: TRBV5-4
J gene: TRBJ2-2
D gene: .

CDR3 protein: CAWSDGELFF
CDR3 DNA: TGTGCCTGGAGTGACGGGGAGCTGTTTTTT
clone size: .
V gene: TRBV30
J gene: TRBJ2-2
D gene: .

CDR3 protein: CASSLEGQGVYEQYF
CDR3 DNA: TGTGCCAGCAGCTTAGAGGGACAGGGGGTCTACGAGCAGTACTTC
clone size: .
V gene: TRBV7-2
J gene: TRBJ2-7
D gene: TRBD1

CDR3 protein: CASSYTVTGGRNEQYF
CDR3 DNA: TGTGCCAGCAGTTACACAGTTACAGGGGGCAGGAACGAGCAGTACTTC
clone size: .
V gene: TRBV6-5
J gene: TRBJ2-7
D gene: TRBD1

CDR3 protein: CSAGTHHTEAFF
CDR3 DNA: TGCAGCGCCGGGACACACCACACTGAAGCTTTCTTT
clone size: .
V gene: TRBV29-1
J gene: TRBJ1-1
D gene: .

CDR3 protein: CASSPGTDEQYF
CDR3 DNA: TGTGCCAGCAGCCCCGGGACTGACGAGCAGTACTTC
clone size: .
V gene: TRBV5-6
J gene: TRBJ2-7
D gene: .

CDR3 protein: CAWREIAGEQFF
CDR3 DNA: TGTGCCTGGAGAGAGATAGCGGGGGAGCAGTTCTTC
clone size: .
V gene: TRBV30
J gene: TRBJ2-1
D gene: TRBD2

CDR3 protein: CASGLTLTNEQFF
CDR3 DNA: TGTGCTAGTGGTTTGACCCTCACCAATGAGCAGTTCTTC
clone size: few
V gene: TRBV12-5
J gene: TRBJ2-1
D gene: .

CDR3 protein: CSVVEQVFAQDTQYF
CDR3 DNA: TGCAGCGTTGTCGAACAGGTTTTCGCGCAGGATACGCAGTATTTT
clone size: few
V gene: TRBV29-1
J gene: TRBJ2-3
D gene: .

CDR3 protein: CASSGPWTPSYEQYF
CDR3 DNA: TGTGCCAGCAGCGGACCCTGGACACCCTCCTACGAGCAGTACTTC
clone size: .
V gene: TRBV7-9
J gene: TRBJ2-7
D gene: .

CDR3 protein: CASSEWGGSTDTQYF
CDR3 DNA: TGTGCCAGCAGTGAGTGGGGAGGCAGCACAGATACGCAGTATTTT
clone size: .
V gene: TRBV2
J gene: TRBJ2-3
D gene: .

CDR3 protein: CASSPEFGWEETQYF
CDR3 DNA: TGTGCCAGCTCACCCGAATTTGGTTGGGAAGAGACCCAGTACTTC
clone size: once
V gene: TRBV18
J gene: TRBJ2-5
D gene: .

CDR3 protein: CASSRTAGTEAFF
CDR3 DNA: TGTGCCAGCAGCCGGACTGCGGGCACTGAAGCTTTCTTT
clone size: .
V gene: TRBV6-5
J gene: TRBJ1-1
D gene: .

CDR3 protein: CASSQEGEPYPLHF
CDR3 DNA: TGCGCCAGCAGCCAAGAAGGGGAGCCTTACCCCCTCCACTTT
clone size: few
V gene: TRBV4-1
J gene: TRBJ1-6
D gene: .

CDR3 protein: CASSSLGFYEQYF
CDR3 DNA: TGTGCCAGCAGCTCGCTGGGATTCTACGAGCAGTACTTC
clone size: .
V gene: TRBV7-6
J gene: TRBJ2-7
D gene: .

CDR3 protein: CASSRGMGGYTF
CDR3 DNA: TGTGCCAGCAGCAGGGGTATGGGTGGCTACACCTTC
clone size: .
V gene: TRBV9
J gene: TRBJ1-2
D gene: .

CDR3 protein: CSVDREATEAFF
CDR3 DNA: TGCAGCGTTGACCGAGAGGCCACTGAAGCTTTCTTT
clone size: .
V gene: TRBV29-1
J gene: TRBJ1-1
D gene: .

CDR3 protein: CAWGMEELSGANVLTF
CDR3 DNA: TGTGCCTGGGGGATGGAGGAACTCTCTGGGGCCAACGTCCTGACTTTC
clone size: .
V gene: TRBV30
J gene: TRBJ2-6
D gene: .

CDR3 protein: CASSTGQGTGELFF
CDR3 DNA: TGTGCCAGCAGCACCGGACAGGGCACCGGGGAGCTGTTTTTT
clone size: once
V gene: TRBV9
J gene: TRBJ2-2
D gene: TRBD1

CDR3 protein: CASSISGPPQHF
CDR3 DNA: TGTGCCAGTAGTATATCAGGCCCGCCCCAGCATTTT
clone size: .
V gene: TRBV19
J gene: TRBJ1-5
D gene: .

CDR3 protein: CASSESLDYGYTF
CDR3 DNA: TGTGCCAGCAGTGAGAGCCTGGACTATGGCTACACCTTC
clone size: .
V gene: TRBV25-1
J gene: TRBJ1-2
D gene: .

CDR3 protein: CASSHGASTDTQYF
CDR3 DNA: TGCGCCAGCAGCCATGGGGCCAGCACAGATACGCAGTATTTT
clone size: .
V gene: TRBV4-3
J gene: TRBJ2-3
D gene: .

CDR3 protein: CAFAAGGNEQFF
CDR3 DNA: TGTGCCTTTGCAGCGGGGGGCAATGAGCAGTTCTTC
clone size: .
V gene: TRBV30
J gene: TRBJ2-1
D gene: TRBD2

CDR3 protein: CASSPPTRDGYTF
CDR3 DNA: TGTGCCAGCAGCCCCCCAACAAGAGATGGCTACACCTTC
clone size: .
V gene: TRBV7-9
J gene: TRBJ1-2
D gene: .

CDR3 protein: CSVGRGGAEAFF
CDR3 DNA: TGCAGCGTTGGGCGCGGGGGCGCTGAAGCTTTCTTT
clone size: few
V gene: TRBV29-1
J gene: TRBJ1-1
D gene: .

CDR3 protein: CATTERAGGGEQYF
CDR3 DNA: TGTGCCACCACTGAGAGGGCAGGGGGCGGCGAGCAGTACTTC
clone size: .
V gene: TRBV27
J gene: TRBJ2-7
D gene: TRBD1

CDR3 protein: CSVVRADGTYEQYF
CDR3 DNA: TGCAGCGTTGTAAGGGCGGACGGAACCTACGAGCAGTACTTC
clone size: few
V gene: TRBV29-1
J gene: TRBJ2-7
D gene: .

CDR3 protein: CASSLNELPEAFF
CDR3 DNA: TGTGCCAGCAGCCTGAACGAGCTCCCTGAAGCTTTCTTT
clone size: few
V gene: TRBV5-6
J gene: TRBJ1-1
D gene: .

CDR3 protein: CASTSASNTEAFF
CDR3 DNA: TGTGCCAGCACATCCGCGTCGAACACTGAAGCTTTCTTT
clone size: .
V gene: TRBV14
J gene: TRBJ1-1
D gene: .

CDR3 protein: CACSETGGSPLHF
CDR3 DNA: TGTGCCTGCTCCGAGACAGGGGGTTCACCCCTCCACTTT
clone size: once
V gene: TRBV30
J gene: TRBJ1-6
D gene: TRBD1

CDR3 protein: CSVRDPYGYTF
CDR3 DNA: TGCAGCGTCCGGGACCCCTATGGCTACACCTTC
clone size: few
V gene: TRBV29-1
J gene: TRBJ1-2
D gene: .

CDR3 protein: CSVAPTSGAADTQYF
CDR3 DNA: TGCAGCGTTGCCCCGACTAGCGGGGCTGCAGATACGCAGTATTTT
clone size: .
V gene: TRBV29-1
J gene: TRBJ2-3
D gene: TRBD2

CDR3 protein: CASRLGGSSYEQYF
CDR3 DNA: TGTGCCAGCAGGCTAGGGGGCTCGTCCTACGAGCAGTACTTC
clone size: .
V gene: TRBV27
J gene: TRBJ2-7
D gene: TRBD1

CDR3 protein: CAWSPGTGGEETQYF
CDR3 DNA: TGTGCCTGGAGCCCCGGGACAGGGGGGGAAGAGACCCAGTACTTC
clone size: .
V gene: TRBV30
J gene: TRBJ2-5
D gene: TRBD1

CDR3 protein: CASSYLAGEQETQYF
CDR3 DNA: TGTGCCAGCAGTTACCTAGCGGGAGAACAAGAGACCCAGTACTTC
clone size: .
V gene: TRBV6-5
J gene: TRBJ2-5
D gene: TRBD2

CDR3 protein: CSVWSDYEQYF
CDR3 DNA: TGCAGCGTTTGGTCAGACTACGAGCAGTACTTC
clone size: few
V gene: TRBV29-1
J gene: TRBJ2-7
D gene: .

CDR3 protein: CASRDAGVGQPQHF
CDR3 DNA: TGTGCCAGCAGAGACGCAGGCGTCGGGCAGCCCCAGCATTTT
clone size: .
V gene: TRBV2
J gene: TRBJ1-5
D gene: .

CDR3 protein: CASSLATTDTQYF
CDR3 DNA: TGCGCCAGCAGCTTGGCCACCACAGATACGCAGTATTTT
clone size: .
V gene: TRBV5-1
J gene: TRBJ2-3
D gene: .

CDR3 protein: CASHPHRVGNEQFF
CDR3 DNA: TGTGCCAGCCACCCCCACAGGGTTGGCAATGAGCAGTTCTTC
clone size: .
V gene: TRBV27
J gene: TRBJ2-1
D gene: .

CDR3 protein: CASSRGGAAEETQYF
CDR3 DNA: TGTGCCAGCAGTCGCGGGGGGGCCGCGGAAGAGACCCAGTACTTC
clone size: .
V gene: TRBV11-2
J gene: TRBJ2-5
D gene: TRBD2

CDR3 protein: CASSPLGGGQPQHF
CDR3 DNA: TGTGCCAGCAGTCCCTTGGGCGGGGGTCAGCCCCAGCATTTT
clone size: few
V gene: TRBV6-1
J gene: TRBJ1-5
D gene: .

CDR3 protein: CASTLTYLAVDTGELFF
CDR3 DNA: TGCGCCAGCACTCTAACTTATCTAGCGGTAGACACCGGGGAGCTGTTTTTT
clone size: .
V gene: TRBV4-1
J gene: TRBJ2-2
D gene: TRBD2

CDR3 protein: CASTTSGGAEAYNEQFF
CDR3 DNA: TGTGCCAGCACCACTAGCGGGGGGGCCGAGGCCTACAATGAGCAGTTCTTC
clone size: .
V gene: TRBV2
J gene: TRBJ2-1
D gene: TRBD2